This TCR beta chain came from a study of early T cells in non-severe SARS-CoV-2 infection. Across the whole study: Sequenced material consisted of bulk RNA (from unsorted whole blood), and chains were unpaired.

Individual cDNA molecules received unique molecular identifiers. In TCRdb, the 5' RACE reads were re-called with MiXCR into one record per CDR3 protein. The sample lists about 55,000 distinct CDR3 sequences; about 15% were seen once. Germline lookup yields CDR1 MDHEN and CDR2 SYDVKM. The CDR3 consists of 14 residues. The V and J ends lost 3 bases and 5 bases respectively, with 13 bases between them. This clonotype was seen many times. This receptor was taken from an adult who was a healthcare worker with PCR-confirmed SARS-CoV-2 infection or an uninfected control (not recorded which). The chain carries TRBV28 and TRBJ2-5, with D possibly being TRBD2 (7 bases). The sample here was whole blood, taken at baseline. The CDR3 sequence is CASSFTGGKETQYF. In DNA form, the CDR3 reads TGTGCCAGCAGTTTTACGGGGGGCAAGGAGACCCAGTACTTC.